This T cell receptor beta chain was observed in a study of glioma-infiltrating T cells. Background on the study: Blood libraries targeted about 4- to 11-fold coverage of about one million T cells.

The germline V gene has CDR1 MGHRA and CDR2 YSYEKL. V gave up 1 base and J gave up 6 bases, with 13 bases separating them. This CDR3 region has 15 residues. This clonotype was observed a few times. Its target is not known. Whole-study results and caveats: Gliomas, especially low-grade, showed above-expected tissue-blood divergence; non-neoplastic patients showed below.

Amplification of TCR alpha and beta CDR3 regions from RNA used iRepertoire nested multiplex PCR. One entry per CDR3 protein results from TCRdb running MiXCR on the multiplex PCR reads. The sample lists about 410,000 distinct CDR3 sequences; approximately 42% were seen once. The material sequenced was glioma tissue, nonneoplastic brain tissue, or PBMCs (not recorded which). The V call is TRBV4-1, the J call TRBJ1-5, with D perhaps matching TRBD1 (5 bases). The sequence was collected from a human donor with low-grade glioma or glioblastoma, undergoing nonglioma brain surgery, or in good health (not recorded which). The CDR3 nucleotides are TGCGCCAGCAGCCAAGTCCAGGGCCCTGGTCAGCCCCAGCATTTT. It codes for CASSQVQGPGQPQHF.